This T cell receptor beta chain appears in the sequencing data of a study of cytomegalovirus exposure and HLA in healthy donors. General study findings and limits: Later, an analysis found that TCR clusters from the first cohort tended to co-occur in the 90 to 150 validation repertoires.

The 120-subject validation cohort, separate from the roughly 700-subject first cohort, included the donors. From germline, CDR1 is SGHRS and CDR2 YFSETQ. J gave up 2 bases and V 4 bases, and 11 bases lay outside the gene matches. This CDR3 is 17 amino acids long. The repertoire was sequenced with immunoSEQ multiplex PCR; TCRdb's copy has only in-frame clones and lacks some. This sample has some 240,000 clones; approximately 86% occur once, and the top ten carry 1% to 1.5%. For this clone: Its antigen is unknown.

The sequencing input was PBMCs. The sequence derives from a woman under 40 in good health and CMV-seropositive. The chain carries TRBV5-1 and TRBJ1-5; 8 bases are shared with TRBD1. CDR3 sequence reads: CASSLLPGGGGNQPQHF. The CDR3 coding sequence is TGCGCCAGCAGCCTACTCCCAGGGGGCGGTGGCAATCAGCCCCAGCATTTT.